This TCR beta chain was identified in a study of identical twins. Looked up from germline, CDR1 is MNHEY and CDR2 is SVGEGT. CDR3 length equals 14 residues. Trimming at V came to 2 bases and at J to 6 bases, leaving 6 bases not matched to a gene. This clonotype was found a few times. TCRdb reprocessed the 5' RACE reads via MiXCR and lists one record per CDR3 protein. The sample contains hundreds of thousands of distinct CDR3 sequences, 12% of which appear only once. The same sample was also studied in work on yellow fever vaccine responses in identical twins.

The sample consisted of PBMCs. This clonotype was obtained from a woman in her late teens or twenties in good health. The gene calls are TRBV6-2 or TRBV6-3 and TRBJ2-7; 8 nucleotides agree with TRBD1. The CDR3 coding sequence is TGTGCCAGCAGTTACAGGCAGGGGGCCTCCGAGCAGTACGTC. This encodes CASSYRQGASEQYV.